The present T cell receptor (beta chain) was sequenced within a study of shared clonotypes between healthy human individuals. TCRdb's table, derived via immunoSEQ multiplex PCR, lists solely in-frame clones and lacks some. The table includes about 2,100,000 clones, roughly 91% detected once. With V trimmed by 1 base and J by 4 bases, 8 bases remained unmatched. Per the germline V gene, CDR1 is LNHNV and CDR2 is YYDKDF (reference sequence). The length of the CDR3 is 16 residues. Naive CD8 cells lacked CD45RO and underwent positive selection for CCR7, leaving out terminally differentiated effector memory CD45RA+ cells.

What was sequenced was naive CD8+ T cells from PBMCs. The receptor was derived from a young man in good health. Some clones in this sample may be carry-over from other donors' samples. This chain connects TRBV15 to TRBJ2-3, with 7 bases lining up with TRBD1. The CDR3 DNA reads TGTGCCACCAGCAGAGGGTGGGACAGAGAGGCAGATACGCAGTATTTT. This codes for CATSRGWDREADTQYF.